This entry is about one T cell receptor beta chain. The CDR3 is 12 amino acids. Trimming removed 7 bases at V and 0 bases at J, with 6 bases between. Germline V gives CDR1 SGHAT, CDR2 FQNNGV. The sample is drawn from a study of blood T cell repertoires in COVID-19. Across the study: PBMCs, B-cell-depleted T cells, or T cells provided the cDNA or gDNA that made up the material.

In the authors' methods: Nucleated cell counts were estimated from reference gene primer amplification. The table came from immunoSEQ multiplex PCR; TCRdb's copy has only in-frame clones and leaves some out. From that table come the V and J calls and clone size; the DNA was used to work out D and trimming. The sample has tens of thousands of clones; around 83% are singletons. The TCR originated in a man aged 55 to 69 with acute or convalescent COVID-19. The sequenced sample was peripheral blood. The gene calls are TRBV11-2 and TRBJ1-2; perhaps TRBD1 as D (5 bases). The CDR3: CASTTANYGYTF. In nucleotides, the CDR3 is TGTGCCAGCACGACAGCTAACTATGGCTACACCTTC.